This TCR beta chain was obtained from a study of blood T cell repertoires in COVID-19. Study-level information: The cDNA or gDNA used as material had been derived from T cells, B-cell-depleted T cells, or PBMCs.

V dropped 0 bases and J dropped 7; count of bases not matched to a gene: 13. This CDR3 is built from 18 residues. CDR1 is MNHEY and CDR2 is SVGEGT in the germline V gene. Sequenced by immunoSEQ multiplex PCR; TCRdb stores in-frame clones only, minus some. The profile shows fewer than 250,000 clones, 70% to 80% of them singletons. The chain combines TRBV6-2 or TRBV6-3 with TRBJ2-4, with TRBD2 identical over 9 bases. Sample: peripheral blood. The sequence was collected from a woman aged 50 to 60 with acute or convalescent COVID-19. CDR3 DNA sequence: TGTGCCAGCAGTTACTCCCCCTCGGGGCGGGAGGGCCGTAACATTCAGTACTTC. Its protein is CASSYSPSGREGRNIQYF.